This TCR beta chain was recorded in a study of beta chain features in type 1 diabetes. Reverse transcription of all isolated RNA meant that expressed TCRB transcripts were sequenced. The table came from immunoSEQ multiplex PCR; TCRdb's copy has only in-frame clones and leaves some out. The table shows some 660,000 clones, with around an eighth occurring only once. V shed 5 bases and J 2 bases; nucleotides not matched to a gene: 7. Looked up from germline, CDR1 is MNHEY and CDR2 is SMNVEV (reference sequence). The CDR3 is 16 residues long. Study-wide results and limits: Significant though moderate, a shortening of TCRB CDR3s appeared in all four CD4+ subsets of Type 1 diabetes patients. Whether TCRB rearrangement is influenced by HLA type was left unresolved in this analysis.

There are a few counts of this clone. The target antigen is unknown. This receptor was obtained from a man aged 18 to 30 with type 1 diabetes. J is TRBJ1-5 and V is TRBV27, with 9 nucleotides matching TRBD1. Material for sequencing was naive CD4+ T cells from blood. The CDR3 sequence: CASSGRDREGNQPQHF. In nucleotides, the CDR3 is TGTGCCAGCAGTGGCCGGGACAGGGAAGGCAATCAGCCCCAGCATTTT.